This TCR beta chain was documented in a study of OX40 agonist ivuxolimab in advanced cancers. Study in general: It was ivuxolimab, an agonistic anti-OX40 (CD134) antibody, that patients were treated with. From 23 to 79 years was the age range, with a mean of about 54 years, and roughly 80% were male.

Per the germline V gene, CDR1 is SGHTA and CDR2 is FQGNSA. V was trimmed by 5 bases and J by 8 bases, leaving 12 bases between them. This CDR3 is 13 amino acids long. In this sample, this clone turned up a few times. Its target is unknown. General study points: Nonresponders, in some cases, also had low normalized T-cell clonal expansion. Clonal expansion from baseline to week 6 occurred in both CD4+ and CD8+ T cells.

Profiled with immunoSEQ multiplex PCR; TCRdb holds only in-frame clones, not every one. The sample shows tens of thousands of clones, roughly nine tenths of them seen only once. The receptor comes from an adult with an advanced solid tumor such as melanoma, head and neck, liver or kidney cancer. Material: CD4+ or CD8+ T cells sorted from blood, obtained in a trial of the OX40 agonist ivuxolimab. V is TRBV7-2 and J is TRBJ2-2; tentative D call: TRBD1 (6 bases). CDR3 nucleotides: TGTGCCAGCAGCGCCCAGGGGCCGGGGGAGCTGTTTTTT. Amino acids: CASSAQGPGELFF.